This T cell receptor beta chain was captured by sequencing in a study of blood T cell repertoires in COVID-19. Study summary: The analysed material was cDNA or gDNA that came from T cells, B-cell-depleted T cells, or PBMCs.

The assay was immunoSEQ multiplex PCR, and TCRdb's table has in-frame clones only and misses some. The sample consists of approximately 200,000 clones, more than 80% of them appearing once. Germline values: CDR1 LGHDT, CDR2 YNNKEL (reference sequence). The CDR3 consists of 14 residues. The V segment lost 4 bases and the J segment 4 bases; nucleotides outside the gene matches: 6. Participant-given clinical history determined each cohort assignment. The gene calls are TRBV3-1 (or the pseudogene TRBV3-2) and TRBJ2-7, with 8 bases lining up with TRBD2. The sequence came from a woman aged 18-35 years in a cohort exposed to, infected with or recovered from COVID-19 (not recorded which). Sequencing was performed on PBMCs or T cells enriched from blood (not recorded which). The chain's CDR3 is CASSLLAGSYEQYF. The CDR3 coding sequence is TGTGCCAGCAGCCTCCTAGCGGGTTCGTACGAGCAGTACTTC.